The T cell receptor beta chain described here comes from a study of cytomegalovirus exposure and HLA in healthy donors. Study outcomes and limitations: Most TCR sequences were seen very rarely across donors, but some public TCRs occurred in many. Using a false discovery rate of 0.05, a later analysis showed that some 16,000 TCR beta sequences were associated with HLA alleles. Presence/absence results assume similar sequencing depth per donor, which may not hold.

About this clone: Its antigen remains unknown.

PCR primers comprised 60 Vbeta and 13 Jbeta primers. In the original processing: Around 11 million shared chains were among approximately 80 million unique TCR beta chains counted in a later analysis. TCRdb keeps only in-frame clones here, not all; method: immunoSEQ multiplex PCR. From that table come the V and J calls and clone size; the DNA was used to work out D and trimming. Here the sample spans nearly 300,000 clones, 86% being singletons. The CDR3 runs to 17 residues. Per germline, CDR1 LGHNA and CDR2 YSLEER. V shed 1 base, J shed 8 bases, and the junction held 8 bases outside the gene matches. This receptor was obtained from a man aged 35 to 55 in good health and CMV-seropositive. Sequenced: PBMCs. This rearrangement joins TRBV4-3 to TRBJ2-4, with TRBD2 matching over 13 bases. This chain's CDR3 is CASSQGRTSGGGDIQYF. CDR3 DNA: TGCGCCAGCAGCCAAGGCCGGACTAGCGGGGGAGGAGACATTCAGTACTTC.